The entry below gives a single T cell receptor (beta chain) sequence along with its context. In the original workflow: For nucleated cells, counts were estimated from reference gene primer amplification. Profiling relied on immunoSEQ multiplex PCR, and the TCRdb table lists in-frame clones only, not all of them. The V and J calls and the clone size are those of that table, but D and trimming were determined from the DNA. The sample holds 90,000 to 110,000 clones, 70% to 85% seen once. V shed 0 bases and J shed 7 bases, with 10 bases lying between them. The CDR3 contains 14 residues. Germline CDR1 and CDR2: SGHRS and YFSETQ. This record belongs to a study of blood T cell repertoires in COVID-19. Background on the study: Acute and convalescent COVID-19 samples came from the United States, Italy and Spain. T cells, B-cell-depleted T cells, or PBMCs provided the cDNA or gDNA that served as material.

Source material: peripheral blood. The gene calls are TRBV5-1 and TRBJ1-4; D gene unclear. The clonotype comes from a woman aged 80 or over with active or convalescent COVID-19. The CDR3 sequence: CASSLGLTGEKLFF. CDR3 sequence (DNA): TGCGCCAGCAGCTTGGGTCTAACGGGTGAAAAACTGTTTTTT. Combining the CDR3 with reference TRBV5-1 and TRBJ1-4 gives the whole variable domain KAGVTQTPRYLIKTRGQQVTLSCSPISGHRSVSWYQQTPGQGLQFLFEYFSETQRNKGNFPGRFSGRQFSNSRSEMNVSTLELGDSALYLCASSLGLTGEKLFFGSGTQLSVL.